This entry is about one T cell receptor beta chain. Alopecia areata patients provided lesional scalp punch biopsies and peripheral blood, both collected for the study. The data were obtained in a study of CD8+ T cells in alopecia areata. Study details: Administration of oral tofacitinib to treated patients was at 5 to 10 mg twice daily. Tofacitinib administration persisted for 6 to 18 months, succeeded by 6 months off drug.

V was shortened by 4 bases and J by 0 bases, with 15 bases between the two germline ends. The CDR3 covers 16 residues. Germline V gene data show CDR1 as SGHRS and CDR2 as YFSETQ. Following RNA extraction, reverse transcription yielded cDNA that acted as the sequencing template. Measured with immunoSEQ multiplex PCR; TCRdb has only the in-frame clones, and not every one. The sample holds approximately 12,000 clones; 50% to 65% are singletons and the top ten take around an eighth. This chain joins TRBV5-1 and TRBJ2-3, with D perhaps matching TRBD1 (6 bases). The sequencing sample was made of skin. The clonotype was recovered from a human donor with alopecia areata. The CDR3 loop is CASSGEGDTSTDTQYF. In DNA form, the CDR3 reads TGCGCCAGCAGCGGCGAAGGGGACACAAGCACAGATACGCAGTATTTT. The variable domain in full, completed from reference TRBV5-1 and TRBJ2-3, reads KAGVTQTPRYLIKTRGQQVTLSCSPISGHRSVSWYQQTPGQGLQFLFEYFSETQRNKGNFPGRFSGRQFSNSRSEMNVSTLELGDSALYLCASSGEGDTSTDTQYFGPGTRLTVL.